A single sample gave rise to the 29 T cell receptor beta chains below, sequenced in a study of CD4 and CD8 cells across lung adenocarcinoma regions. Each CDR3 protein gets one entry after TCRdb re-called the PCR reads with MiXCR. The table has around 18,000 distinct CDR3 sequences, roughly half seen once. Sequenced material: CD8+ T cells from the center of a lung tumor. These receptors all stem from a female donor with lung adenocarcinoma. The CD4 and CD8 labels of this study may be unreliable.

This rearrangement joins TRBV6-5 to TRBJ2-2; TRBD2 matches 9 bases. Trimming at V came to 4 bases and at J to 0 bases, leaving 3 bases not matched to a gene. The germline gives CDR1 MNHEY, CDR2 SVGAGI. The CDR3 has 16 amino acids. The CDR3 sequence is CASSSPSGANTGELFF. CDR3 nucleotides: TGTGCCAGCAGTTCCCCTAGCGGGGCGAACACCGGGGAGCTGTTTTTT.

By sample share, this clonotype is medium-sized. This chain joins TRBV27 and TRBJ1-1; D is unresolved. Germline loops: CDR1 MNHEY, CDR2 SMNVEV (reference sequence). Trimming shortened V by 0 bases and J by 5 bases, and 13 bases separated the two germline ends. CDR3 length equals 15 residues. The CDR3, as DNA: TGTGCCAGCAGTTTATCGGATAGGGCGGGGACTGAAGCTTTCTTT. This gives the protein CASSLSDRAGTEAFF.

In this sample, this clonotype turned up many times. This sequence joins TRBV11-2 and TRBJ2-2; 9 nucleotides match TRBD2. The ends lost 1 base at V and 4 bases at J; junction bases unmatched: 10. The CDR3 extends over 18 amino acids. Germline CDR1 is SGHAT and CDR2 is FQNNGV. CDR3 nucleotide sequence: TGTGCCAGCAGCTTAGTGTGGCGGGGGGGCCTTGGCACCGGGGAGCTGTTTTTT. Encoded protein: CASSLVWRGGLGTGELFF.

This chain connects TRBV6-1 to TRBJ2-1; D gene unclear. Germline CDR1 and CDR2: MNHNS and SASEGT. The V and J ends lost 1 base and 3 bases respectively, with 10 bases between them. CDR3 length: 15 residues. The CDR3 reads CASSEEADFYNEQFF. Here the CDR3 DNA reads TGTGCCAGCAGTGAAGAGGCGGATTTCTACAATGAGCAGTTCTTC.

J is TRBJ2-1 and V is TRBV27; 12 nucleotides align to TRBD2. The J call may be wrong; the DNA end is better matched by TRBJ2-5. CDR1 is MNHEY, CDR2 SMNVEV, per germline (reference sequence). The CDR3 loop spans 15 amino acids. CDR3: CASSFGLAGPETQYF. CDR3 nucleotide sequence: TGTGCCAGCAGTTTTGGACTAGCGGGACCGGAGACCCAGTACTTC.

This clonotype appeared many times. The chain has TRBV7-6 and TRBJ2-5; 7 bases map to TRBD1. The CDR3 has 15 residues. Looked up from germline, CDR1 is SGHVS and CDR2 is FNYEAQ. Trimming at V came to 5 bases and at J to 1 base, leaving 7 bases not matched to a gene. CDR3 DNA sequence: TGTGCCAGCAGCCTAACAGGGGCGACCCAAGAGACCCAGTACTTC. As protein: CASSLTGATQETQYF.

The chain carries TRBV20-1 and TRBJ2-3; D gene unclear. Germline assignment: CDR1 DFQATT and CDR2 SNEGSKA (reference sequence). The germline V and J ends were trimmed by 4 bases and 2 bases, with 13 bases remaining between them. The CDR3 runs 14 residues. CDR3 region: CSATTKKNTDTQYF. In DNA form, the CDR3 reads TGCAGTGCTACAACCAAGAAAAACACAGATACGCAGTATTTT.

The V gene is TRBV27, the J gene TRBJ1-2, with D perhaps matching TRBD1 (6 bases). CDR3 length: 13 amino acids. V was pared by 2 bases and J by 6 bases, with 10 bases between. In germline, CDR1 is MNHEY, CDR2 SMNVEV (reference sequence). CDR3 protein: CASSLQGRNGYTF. CDR3 bases: TGTGCCAGCAGTTTACAGGGGCGGAATGGCTACACCTTC.

This clonotype occurred once. This chain uses TRBV27 with TRBJ1-2; 7 positions agree with TRBD1. This CDR3 is 13 amino acids long. Germline V lookup: CDR1 MNHEY, CDR2 SMNVEV (reference sequence). J lost 5 bases, V lost 6 bases, and 6 bases had no gene match. Written as DNA, the CDR3 is TGTGCCAGCAGCCGAGGGGGCGCATATGGCTACACCTTC. Encoded protein: CASSRGGAYGYTF.

Concerning this clonotype itself: Its ends do not fully match the called genes, so a read error is possible. The rearrangement joins TRBV10-3 to TRBJ2-3; D unresolved. CDR3 size: 14 residues. Germline V gene lookup returns CDR1 ENHRY and CDR2 SYGVKD. This CDR3 reads CAVTRLGATNTQYF. CDR3 bases: TGTGCCGTCACGCGGCTCGGTGCCACAAACACGCAGTATTTC.

V and J are TRBV11-3 and TRBJ2-5; perhaps TRBD2 as D (6 bases). V shed 0 bases and J shed 5 bases, with 13 bases lying between them. The CDR3 extends over 15 amino acids. Germline loops: CDR1 SGHNT, CDR2 YENEEA. CDR3 in DNA: TGTGCCAGCAGCTTAGACGCGCGGGGAATGGAGACCCAGTACTTC. Translated: CASSLDARGMETQYF.

This clonotype occurred a few times. This chain links TRBV4-3 with TRBJ1-2; D gene uncertain. The germline gives CDR1 LGHNA, CDR2 YSLEER. This CDR3 has 16 amino acids. With 1 base removed from V and 4 bases from J, the gap between germline ends came to 16 bases. The CDR3 nucleotides are TGCGCCAGCAGCCAAGGTCTGGTAGGGAGTGGCTATGGCTACACCTTC. It translates to CASSQGLVGSGYGYTF.

The chain joins TRBV10-3 to TRBJ2-5; possible D gene TRBD2, 6 bases. Germline CDR1 and CDR2: ENHRY and SYGVKD. This CDR3 spans 14 amino acids. The CDR3 nucleotides read TGTGCGGGCATCGGGAGCAGTGACCAAGAGACCCAGTACTTC. Translating gives CAGIGSSDQETQYF.

The rearrangement uses TRBV7-2 and TRBJ2-3; TRBD1 matches at 8 bases. The CDR3 is 17 amino acids. With 3 bases clipped from V and 0 bases from J, the junction kept 8 bases outside the gene matches. CDR1 SGHTA and CDR2 FQGNSA come from the germline V gene. CDR3 protein: CASSFGGGQGSTDTQYF. Written as DNA, the CDR3 is TGTGCCAGCAGCTTTGGGGGCGGACAGGGAAGCACAGATACGCAGTATTTT.

This clonotype has ten or more counts. This chain links TRBV12-3 or TRBV12-4 with TRBJ2-3; no firm D call. Trimming cost V 5 bases and J 5 bases, with 11 bases left between them. This CDR3 spans 13 amino acids. CDR3 in amino acids: CASSLSNKDTQYF. The DNA of the CDR3 is TGTGCCAGCAGTCTATCGAACAAAGATACGCAGTATTTT.

The chain carries TRBV20-1 and TRBJ1-2; D gene uncertain. In germline, CDR1 is DFQATT, CDR2 SNEGSKA (reference sequence). This CDR3 comprises 12 residues. Trimming left V 3 bases short and J 1 base short, with 6 bases between. CDR3 in DNA: TGCAGTGCTAGGAGGGTTAACTATGGCTACACCTTC. This gives the protein CSARRVNYGYTF.

This clonotype was observed a few times. The V and J genes are TRBV7-2 and TRBJ2-3; D gene unclear. This CDR3 is built from 14 residues. The V gene lost 5 bases and the J gene lost 1 base, with 10 bases spanning the gap. From germline, CDR1 is SGHTA and CDR2 FQGNSA. DNA for the CDR3: TGTGCCAGCAGCCTAAGTTCCCGCACAGATACGCAGTATTTT. Translation gives CASSLSSRTDTQYF.

The gene calls are TRBV6-1 and TRBJ2-4; TRBD1 aligns across 8 bases. Per germline, CDR1 MNHNS and CDR2 SASEGT. With 7 bases clipped from V and 7 bases from J, the junction kept 9 bases outside the gene matches. This CDR3 has 14 residues. CDR3 sequence reads: CASTPDRVSNIQYF. CDR3 nucleotides: TGTGCCAGCACCCCGGACAGGGTTTCGAACATTCAGTACTTC.

The rearrangement links TRBV6-5 to TRBJ2-5; 12 positions match TRBD1. CDR3 size: 17 residues. Germline CDR1 is MNHEY and CDR2 is SVGAGI. With 7 bases clipped from V and 2 bases from J, the junction kept 11 bases outside the gene matches. CDR3 sequence reads: CASIRDRGRSRQETQYF. The CDR3, as DNA: TGTGCCAGCATTAGGGACAGGGGGCGCAGTAGGCAAGAGACCCAGTACTTC.

The V call is TRBV12-3 or TRBV12-4, the J call TRBJ2-5; possible D gene TRBD2, 5 bases. Matching the DNA end better, TRBJ2-1 makes the J call doubtful. There are 13 residues in the CDR3. DNA of the CDR3: TGTGCCAGCACCCTGAGCGGATTGGAGACCCAGTTCTTC. Amino acids: CASTLSGLETQFF.

The chain employs TRBV6-1 and TRBJ2-4; 9 bases line up with TRBD1. Germline V gene sequence: CDR1 MNHNS, CDR2 SASEGT. The CDR3 spans 16 residues. V dropped 6 bases and J dropped 1; count of bases not matched to a gene: 7. CDR3 nucleotides: TGTGCCAGCAGGGAAACAGGGGGCGCTGCCAAAAACATTCAGTACTTC. Its translation is CASRETGGAAKNIQYF.

Many counts were recorded for this clonotype. V is TRBV7-2 and J is TRBJ2-5, with D hard to call. V was clipped by 2 bases and J by 0 bases, with 13 bases between them. The CDR3 consists of 16 residues. The germline V gene encodes CDR1 SGHTA and CDR2 FQGNSA. The CDR3 DNA follows: TGTGCCAGCAGCTTAAAACCCCCAAGAGACCAAGAGACCCAGTACTTC. As protein: CASSLKPPRDQETQYF.

The V gene is TRBV6-5, the J gene TRBJ2-2; 7 bases are a match to TRBD1. The CDR3 totals 15 residues. The J segment lost 5 bases and the V segment lost 2 bases, leaving 5 bases of the junction unmatched. The germline V gene encodes CDR1 MNHEY and CDR2 SVGAGI. In nucleotides, the CDR3 is TGTGCCAGCAGTTACGGACAGGTGGGGACCGGGGAGCTGTTTTTT. This codes for CASSYGQVGTGELFF.

CDR3 sequence reads: CASSYQGPMNTGELFF. CDR3 sequence (DNA): TGTGCCAGCAGTTACCAGGGGCCGATGAACACCGGGGAGCTGTTTTTT. The V and J genes are TRBV6-5 and TRBJ2-2, with D tentatively TRBD1 (6 bases). CDR1 is MNHEY and CDR2 is SVGAGI in the germline V gene. Trimming shortened V by 2 bases and J by 1 base, and 11 bases separated the two germline ends. This CDR3 spans 16 amino acids.

By sample share, this clonotype is medium-sized. This sequence joins TRBV27 and TRBJ2-3; 8 nucleotides match TRBD2. With V trimmed by 6 bases and J by 0 bases, 8 bases remained unmatched. The CDR3 has 16 amino acids. Germline-derived CDR1 and CDR2 are MNHEY and SMNVEV (reference sequence). The CDR3 region has the DNA TGTGCCAGCAGCCCCACGCGGGGGGTTAGCACAGATACGCAGTATTTT. It specifies CASSPTRGVSTDTQYF.

The V gene is TRBV6-1, the J gene TRBJ2-5; 8 bases line up with TRBD2. The J call could be wrong; TRBJ2-7 is a better fit for the DNA end. Looked up from germline, CDR1 is MNHNS and CDR2 is SASEGT. The CDR3 sequence is 15 residues long. In nucleotides, the CDR3 is TGTGCCAGCAGTCCTTCGGGACTAGGCTCCTACGAGCAGTACTTC. It codes for CASSPSGLGSYEQYF.

This clonotype showed up many times. The rearrangement links TRBV6-2 or TRBV6-3 to TRBJ2-1, with 14 bases fitting TRBD2. The germline V gene has CDR1 MNHEY and CDR2 SVGEGT. The V segment lost 6 bases and the J segment 7 bases; nucleotides outside the gene matches: 8. This CDR3 comprises 16 residues. The chain's CDR3 is CASRFSGLAGGNEQFF. CDR3 DNA sequence: TGTGCCAGCAGATTCTCCGGACTAGCGGGAGGAAATGAGCAGTTCTTC.

V is TRBV6-5 and J is TRBJ1-2; D ambiguous. V lost 2 bases and J lost 4, with 8 bases in between. Germline assignment: CDR1 MNHEY and CDR2 SVGAGI. The CDR3 is 13 amino acids. The CDR3 sequence is CASSYDASYGYTF. Here the CDR3 DNA reads TGTGCCAGCAGTTACGACGCATCCTATGGCTACACCTTC.

This chain joins TRBV6-1 and TRBJ1-6; no clear D. Germline CDR1 reads MNHNS; CDR2 reads SASEGT. CDR3 length equals 12 residues. The ends were cut back, 1 base at V and 6 bases at J, with 1 base in the middle. CDR3 region: CASSEGNSPLHF. CDR3 bases: TGTGCCAGCAGTGAAGGTAATTCACCCCTCCACTTT.